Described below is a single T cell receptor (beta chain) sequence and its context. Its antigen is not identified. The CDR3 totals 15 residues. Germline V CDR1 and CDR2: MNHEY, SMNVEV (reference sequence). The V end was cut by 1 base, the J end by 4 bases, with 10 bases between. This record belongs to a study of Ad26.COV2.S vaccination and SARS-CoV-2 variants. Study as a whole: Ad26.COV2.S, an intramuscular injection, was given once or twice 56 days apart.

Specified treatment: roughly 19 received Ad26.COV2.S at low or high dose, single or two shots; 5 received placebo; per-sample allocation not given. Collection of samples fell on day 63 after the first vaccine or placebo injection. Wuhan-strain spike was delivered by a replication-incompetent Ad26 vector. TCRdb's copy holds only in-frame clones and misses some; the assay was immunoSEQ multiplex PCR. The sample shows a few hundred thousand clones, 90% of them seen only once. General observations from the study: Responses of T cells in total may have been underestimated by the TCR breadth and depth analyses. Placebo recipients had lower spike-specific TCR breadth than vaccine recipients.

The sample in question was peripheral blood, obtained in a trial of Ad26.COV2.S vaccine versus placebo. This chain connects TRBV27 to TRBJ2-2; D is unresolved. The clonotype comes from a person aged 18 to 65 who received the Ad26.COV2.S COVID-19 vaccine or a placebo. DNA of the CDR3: TGTGCCAGCAGTTTATTGACCGGGTCCACCGGGGAGCTGTTTTTT. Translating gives CASSLLTGSTGELFF.